The rows below give T cell receptor beta chains drawn from one sample of a study of blood T cell repertoires in COVID-19. The repertoire was sequenced with immunoSEQ multiplex PCR; TCRdb's copy has only in-frame clones and lacks some. The table includes 55,000 or so clones, roughly 80% detected once. Sequencing used peripheral blood. The receptors shown here come from a human donor in a cohort sampled during active or convalescent COVID-19. Each CDR3 is given with its conserved first and last residue. A D gene is named only where the DNA matches it firmly. Clone size appears in some rows only: once, few, many, or a class for an expanded clone.

>-|-|TRBJ1-2|TRBV4-2
CASSQDIGYGYTF
TGTGCCAGCAGCCAAGACATCGGCTATGGCTACACCTTC
>-|-|TRBJ2-7|TRBV7-9
CASSLDRVQYF
TGTGCCAGCAGCTTAGACAGGGTTCAGTACTTC
>-|-|TRBJ2-1|TRBV5-1
CASSSTGNAGNEQFF
TGCGCCAGCAGCTCCACCGGGAACGCAGGCAATGAGCAGTTCTTC
>once|-|TRBJ1-1|TRBV2
CASSGLRGGTEAFF
TGTGCCAGCAGTGGCCTCAGAGGGGGAACTGAAGCTTTCTTT
>-|-|TRBJ2-3|TRBV6-4
CASSDSWRGSTDTQYF
TGTGCCAGCAGTGACTCCTGGAGGGGCAGCACAGATACGCAGTATTTT
>-|-|TRBJ1-1|TRBV5-1
CASSLQGFSTEAFF
TGCGCCAGCAGCCTTCAGGGATTTTCCACTGAAGCTTTCTTT
>-|TRBD1|TRBJ2-7|TRBV10-3
CAIRPTGGGYEQYF
TGTGCCATCAGACCAACAGGGGGCGGTTACGAGCAGTACTTC
>-|TRBD2|TRBJ2-4|TRBV24-1
CATSGISGGPLGKNIQYF
TGTGCCACCAGTGGTATTAGCGGGGGCCCCTTGGGCAAAAACATTCAGTACTTC
>few|TRBD1|TRBJ2-2|TRBV6-5
CASRGQGGTGELFF
TGTGCCAGCAGGGGACAGGGGGGCACCGGGGAGCTGTTTTTT
>-|-|TRBJ2-7|TRBV29-1
CSVGAAYEQYF
TGCAGCGTTGGGGCAGCCTACGAGCAGTACTTC
>-|-|TRBJ1-2|TRBV4-3
CASSQDRGTVSRGYTF
TGCGCCAGCAGCCAAGATCGGGGGACCGTGTCCCGGGGCTACACCTTC
>-|-|TRBJ2-2|TRBV18
CASSGLSNTGELFF
TGTGCCAGCTCAGGACTTTCGAACACCGGGGAGCTGTTTTTT
>once|TRBD2|TRBJ2-7|TRBV19
CASSIGSGSGGFNEQYF
TGTGCCAGTAGTATTGGGTCTGGTAGCGGGGGGTTCAACGAGCAGTACTTC
>-|-|TRBJ1-2|TRBV11-2
CASSLGSPGYGYTF
TGTGCCAGCAGCTTGGGGAGCCCTGGCTATGGCTACACCTTC
>-|TRBD1|TRBJ1-4|TRBV7-9
CASSPQTGKNEKLFF
TGTGCCAGCAGCCCCCAGACAGGGAAGAATGAAAAACTGTTTTTT
>once|TRBD1|TRBJ2-7|TRBV7-9
CASSLTGGNEQYF
TGTGCCAGCAGCTTGACAGGGGGCAACGAGCAGTACTTC
>-|-|TRBJ1-3|TRBV5-1
CASSPRGGSAGNTIYF
TGCGCCAGCAGCCCCCGGGGGGGGAGCGCTGGAAACACCATATATTTT
>-|TRBD1|TRBJ1-5|TRBV7-9
CASSKTLGGGNQPQHF
TGTGCCAGCAGTAAAACCTTAGGGGGCGGGAATCAGCCCCAGCATTTT
>-|-|TRBJ2-1|TRBV2
CASSTVIWQFF
TGTGCCAGCAGCACGGTCATCTGGCAGTTCTTC
>-|-|TRBJ2-7|TRBV4-2
CASSPGAPYEQYF
TGTGCCAGCAGCCCAGGGGCCCCCTACGAGCAGTACTTC
>-|TRBD1|TRBJ1-3|TRBV3-1/TRBV3-2
CASSHGDREGSGNTIYF
TGTGCCAGCAGCCACGGGGACAGGGAAGGGTCTGGAAACACCATATATTTT
>-|TRBD1|TRBJ2-2|TRBV6-5
CASSYSGQGNTGELFF
TGTGCCAGCAGTTACTCGGGACAGGGAAACACCGGGGAGCTGTTTTTT
>-|-|TRBJ1-1|TRBV10-3
CAISETGEAFF
TGTGCCATCAGCGAGACAGGAGAAGCTTTCTTT
>-|TRBD1|TRBJ1-5|TRBV4-1
CASSRATGGGQPQHF
TGCGCCAGCAGCCGAGCTACAGGGGGGGGTCAGCCCCAGCATTTT
>-|-|TRBJ1-2|TRBV3-1/TRBV3-2
CASSLDGGYGYTF
TGTGCCAGCAGCCTCGACGGGGGCTATGGCTACACCTTC
>-|-|TRBJ1-1|TRBV7-8
CASSLAAGRTEAFF
TGTGCCAGCAGCTTAGCGGCTGGGAGGACTGAAGCTTTCTTT
>-|TRBD1|TRBJ1-2|TRBV19
CASSLGTGDGYTF
TGTGCCAGTAGCTTAGGGACAGGGGACGGCTACACCTTC
>-|TRBD2|TRBJ2-4|TRBV7-8
CASSFETSGGASTKNIQYF
TGTGCCAGCAGCTTTGAAACTAGCGGGGGGGCCTCGACCAAAAACATTCAGTACTTC
>-|-|TRBJ2-1|TRBV5-8
CASSSGPLSEQFF
TGTGCCAGCAGCAGCGGGCCTCTGAGTGAGCAGTTCTTC
>once|TRBD1|TRBJ1-2|TRBV23-1
CASRRERQGARYGYTF
TGCGCCAGCAGACGAGAAAGACAGGGGGCTCGGTATGGCTACACCTTC
>few|-|TRBJ1-2|TRBV6-2/TRBV6-3
CASSSLYGYTF
TGTGCCAGCAGTTCCCTCTATGGCTACACCTTC
>-|-|TRBJ2-1|TRBV27
CASSLGQRVDNEQFF
TGTGCCAGCAGTTTGGGACAGCGGGTTGACAATGAGCAGTTCTTC
>-|-|TRBJ1-1|TRBV30
CAWEYGGNTEAFF
TGTGCCTGGGAGTACGGGGGGAACACTGAAGCTTTCTTT
>-|-|TRBJ1-5|TRBV6-2/TRBV6-3
CASSYLAGNQPQHF
TGTGCCAGCAGTTACTTAGCTGGCAATCAGCCCCAGCATTTT
>-|-|TRBJ1-4|TRBV19
CASRTGAATNEKLFF
TGTGCCAGTAGAACAGGTGCAGCAACTAATGAAAAACTGTTTTTT
>few|-|TRBJ2-1|TRBV6-5
CAVTEGYRYNEQFF
TGTGCCGTCACAGAGGGATACCGTTACAATGAGCAGTTCTTC
>-|-|TRBJ1-4|TRBV19
CASSDRNEKLFF
TGTGCCAGTAGCGACAGGAATGAAAAACTGTTTTTT
>-|TRBD1|TRBJ2-2|TRBV9
CASSGQGGMNTGELFF
TGTGCCAGCAGCGGACAGGGGGGGATGAACACCGGGGAGCTGTTTTTT
>once|TRBD2|TRBJ2-5|TRBV3-1/TRBV3-2
CASSQVSGGIQETQYF
TGTGCCAGCAGCCAAGTCAGCGGGGGAATTCAAGAGACCCAGTACTTC
>-|-|TRBJ1-1|TRBV19
CASRPPGGVRTEAFF
TGTGCCAGTAGACCCCCCGGGGGGGTGAGGACTGAAGCTTTCTTT
>once|TRBD2|TRBJ2-6|TRBV7-3
CASSPGLAGGPSGANVLTF
TGTGCCAGCAGCCCCGGACTAGCGGGGGGCCCTTCTGGGGCCAACGTCCTGACTTTC
>-|-|TRBJ2-2|TRBV19
CASSPWTANTGELFF
TGTGCCAGTAGTCCATGGACAGCGAACACCGGGGAGCTGTTTTTT
>-|-|TRBJ1-3|TRBV6-2/TRBV6-3
CASSYSLGASGNTIYF
TGTGCCAGCAGTTACTCGCTGGGGGCTTCTGGAAACACCATATATTTT
>-|-|TRBJ1-1|TRBV28
CASSLPSTGGTEAFF
TGTGCCAGCAGTTTACCCTCGACGGGGGGCACTGAAGCTTTCTTT
>once|-|TRBJ1-1|TRBV6-1
CASTVNTEAFF
TGTGCCAGCACTGTGAACACTGAAGCTTTCTTT
>-|-|TRBJ1-2|TRBV30
CAWSDFRGEISPYYGYTF
TGTGCCTGGAGTGACTTCAGGGGCGAAATCTCTCCTTACTATGGCTACACCTTC
>-|TRBD1|TRBJ1-2|TRBV19
CASSTTGEGYGYTF
TGTGCCAGTAGTACGACAGGGGAGGGCTATGGCTACACCTTC
>-|-|TRBJ2-1|TRBV28
CASTSAAGSSYNEQFF
TGTGCCAGCACCTCGGCGGCGGGGAGCTCCTACAATGAGCAGTTCTTC
>-|TRBD1|TRBJ2-3|TRBV11-3
CASSLGDRVHTDTQYF
TGTGCCAGCAGCTTAGGTGACAGGGTCCACACAGATACGCAGTATTTT
>-|-|TRBJ1-2|TRBV6-5
CASTDSSYGYTF
TGTGCCAGCACCGACAGTTCCTATGGCTACACCTTC